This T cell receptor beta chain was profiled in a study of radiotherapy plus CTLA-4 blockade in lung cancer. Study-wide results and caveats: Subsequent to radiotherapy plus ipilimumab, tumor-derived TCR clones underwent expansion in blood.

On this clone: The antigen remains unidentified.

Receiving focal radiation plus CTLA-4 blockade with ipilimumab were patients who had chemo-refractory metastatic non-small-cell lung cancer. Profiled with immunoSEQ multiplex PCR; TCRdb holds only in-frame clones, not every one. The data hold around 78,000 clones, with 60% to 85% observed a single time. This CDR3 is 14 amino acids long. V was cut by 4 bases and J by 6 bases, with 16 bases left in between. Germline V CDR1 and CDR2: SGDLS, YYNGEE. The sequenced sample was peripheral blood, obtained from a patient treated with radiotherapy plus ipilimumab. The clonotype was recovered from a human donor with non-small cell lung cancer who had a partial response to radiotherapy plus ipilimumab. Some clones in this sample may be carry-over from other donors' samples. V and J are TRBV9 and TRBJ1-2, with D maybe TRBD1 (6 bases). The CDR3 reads CASSLLDSSHGYTF. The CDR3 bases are TGTGCCAGCAGCCTCCTGGACAGCTCCCATGGCTACACCTTC.